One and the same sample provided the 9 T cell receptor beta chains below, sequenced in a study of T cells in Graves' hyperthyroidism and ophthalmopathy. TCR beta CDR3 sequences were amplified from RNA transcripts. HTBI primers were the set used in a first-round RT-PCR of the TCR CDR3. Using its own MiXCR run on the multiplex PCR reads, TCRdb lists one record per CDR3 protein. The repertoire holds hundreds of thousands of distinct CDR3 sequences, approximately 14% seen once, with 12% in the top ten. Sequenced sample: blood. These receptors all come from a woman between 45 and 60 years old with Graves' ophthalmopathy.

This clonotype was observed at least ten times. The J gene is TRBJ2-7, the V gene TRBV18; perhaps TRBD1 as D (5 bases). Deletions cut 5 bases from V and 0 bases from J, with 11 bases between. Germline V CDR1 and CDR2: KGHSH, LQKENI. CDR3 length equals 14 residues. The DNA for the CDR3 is TGTGCCAGCTCATCACTCGACAGCTCCTACGAGCAGTACTTC. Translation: CASSSLDSSYEQYF.

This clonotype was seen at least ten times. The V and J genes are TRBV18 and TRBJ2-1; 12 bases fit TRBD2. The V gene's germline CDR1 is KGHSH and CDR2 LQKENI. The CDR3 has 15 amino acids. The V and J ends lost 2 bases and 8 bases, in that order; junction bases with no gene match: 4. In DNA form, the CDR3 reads TGTGCCAGCTCACCATCTAGCGGGAGGGCCGATGAGCAGTTCTTC. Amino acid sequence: CASSPSSGRADEQFF.

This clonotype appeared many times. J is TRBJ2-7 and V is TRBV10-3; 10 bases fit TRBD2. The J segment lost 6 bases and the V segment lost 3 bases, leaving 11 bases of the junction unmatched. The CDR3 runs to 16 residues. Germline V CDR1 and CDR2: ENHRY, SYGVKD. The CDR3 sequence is CAISDPGLARYSEQYF. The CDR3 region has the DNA TGTGCCATCAGTGACCCGGGACTAGCGCGGTACTCCGAGCAGTACTTC.

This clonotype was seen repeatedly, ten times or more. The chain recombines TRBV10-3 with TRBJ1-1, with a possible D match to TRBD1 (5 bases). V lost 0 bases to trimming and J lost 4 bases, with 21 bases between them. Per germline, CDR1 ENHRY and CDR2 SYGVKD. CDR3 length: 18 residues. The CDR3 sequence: CAISESSEGRLFPTEAFF. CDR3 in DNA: TGTGCCATCAGTGAGTCGTCTGAGGGACGCCTTTTCCCCACTGAAGCTTTCTTT.

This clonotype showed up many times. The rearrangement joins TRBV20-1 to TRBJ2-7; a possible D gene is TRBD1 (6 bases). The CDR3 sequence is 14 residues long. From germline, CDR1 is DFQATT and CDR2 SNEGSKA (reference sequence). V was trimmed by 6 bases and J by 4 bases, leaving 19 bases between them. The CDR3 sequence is CSATPDSSNYEQYF. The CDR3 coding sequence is TGCAGTGCCACTCCGGACAGCTCCAATTACGAGCAGTACTTC.

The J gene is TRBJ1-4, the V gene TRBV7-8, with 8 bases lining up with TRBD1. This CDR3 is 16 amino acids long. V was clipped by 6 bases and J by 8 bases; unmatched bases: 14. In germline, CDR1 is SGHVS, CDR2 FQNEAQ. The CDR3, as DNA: TGTGCCAGCAGAGTAGGACCGGGACAGGACTACGAAAAACTGTTTTTT. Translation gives CASRVGPGQDYEKLFF.

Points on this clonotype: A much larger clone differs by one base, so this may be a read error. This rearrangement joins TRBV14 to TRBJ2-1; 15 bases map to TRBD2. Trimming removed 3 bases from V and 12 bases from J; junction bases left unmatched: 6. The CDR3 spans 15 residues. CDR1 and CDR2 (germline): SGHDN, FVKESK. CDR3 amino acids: CASSHGLAGGSGQFF. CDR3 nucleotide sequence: TGTGCCAGCAGCCACGGACTAGCGGGAGGGAGTGGGCAGTTCTTC.

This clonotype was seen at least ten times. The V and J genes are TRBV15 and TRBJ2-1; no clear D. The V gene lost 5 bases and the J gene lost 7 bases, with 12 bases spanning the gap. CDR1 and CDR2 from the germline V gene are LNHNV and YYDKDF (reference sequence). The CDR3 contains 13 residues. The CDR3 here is CATSRTIWNEQFF. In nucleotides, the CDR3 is TGTGCCACCAGCCGCACCATTTGGAATGAGCAGTTCTTC.

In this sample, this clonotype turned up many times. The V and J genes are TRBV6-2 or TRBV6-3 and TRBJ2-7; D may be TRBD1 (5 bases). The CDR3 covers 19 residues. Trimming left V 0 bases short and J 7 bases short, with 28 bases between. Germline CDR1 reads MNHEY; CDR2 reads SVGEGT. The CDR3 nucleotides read TGTGCCAGCAGTTACTCGAAGGAGAATCCGCTTGGGGCGTTGATTGAGCAGTACTTC. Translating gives CASSYSKENPLGALIEQYF.